This is a list of T cell receptor beta chains from one sample in a study of blood T cell repertoires in COVID-19. The table came from immunoSEQ multiplex PCR; TCRdb's copy has only in-frame clones and leaves some out. This sample carries a few hundred thousand clones, approximately 83% of them seen once, and the ten largest clones take around 2%. Sequenced: peripheral blood. These TCRs come from a man aged 25-45 years who had recovered from COVID-19. Each CDR3 is given with its conserved first and last residue. A D gene is named only where the DNA matches it firmly.

CDR3nt,CDR3aa,j_gene,len,v_gene,d_gene
TGTGCCAGCGGGCAGCTTGCCTCTGGAAACACCATATATTTT,CASGQLASGNTIYF,TRBJ1-3,14,TRBV2,NA
TGTGCCAGTAGTATCAGGGGGCCAGATACGCAGTATTTT,CASSIRGPDTQYF,TRBJ2-3,13,TRBV19,TRBD1
TGTGCCAGCAGCCAAGGGGCTGGGGCCAACGTCCTGACTTTC,CASSQGAGANVLTF,TRBJ2-6,14,TRBV7-6,NA
TGCGCCAGCAGCTTCACCGACAGGCAGCAAGAGACCCAGTACTTC,CASSFTDRQQETQYF,TRBJ2-5,15,TRBV5-1,NA
TGTGCCAGCAGCAACATACAGGGCTCCCTCGAAAAACTGTTTTTT,CASSNIQGSLEKLFF,TRBJ1-4,15,TRBV7-9,NA
TGTGCCAGCAGCCAAGATGGGCGGGGGGAATACGAGCAGTACTTC,CASSQDGRGEYEQYF,TRBJ2-7,15,TRBV4-2,TRBD2
TGTGCCAGCAGCTTAGTTTTGGAGAATCGGGGAAACACCATATATTTT,CASSLVLENRGNTIYF,TRBJ1-3,16,TRBV7-9,NA
TGTGCCAGCAGCTCTGGGGGGGGACCCTCTGGGGCCAACGTCCTGACTTTC,CASSSGGGPSGANVLTF,TRBJ2-6,17,TRBV5-4,TRBD2
TGTGCCAGTAGTAGGTCCGGGACAGCTAACTATGGCTACACCTTC,CASSRSGTANYGYTF,TRBJ1-2,15,TRBV19,TRBD1
TGTGCCAGCAGAGCGGGGACCCAGGGTAGTTACAATGAGCAGTTCTTC,CASRAGTQGSYNEQFF,TRBJ2-1,16,TRBV7-3,TRBD2